This is a list of T cell receptor beta chains from one sample in a study of blood T cell repertoires in COVID-19. Generated by immunoSEQ multiplex PCR, the TCRdb table keeps only in-frame clones and is missing some. The sample shows 84,000 or so clones, more than 70% of them seen only once. The sequencing sample was made of peripheral blood. These receptors came from a man at least 80 years old with active or convalescent COVID-19. Each CDR3 is given with its conserved first and last residue. D genes are given only for firm matches.

d_gene	v_gene	j_gene	CDR3aa
.	TRBV7-9	TRBJ1-1	CASSPEQSMNTEAFF
.	TRBV7-2	TRBJ1-2	CASSPGQSYGYTF
.	TRBV6-2/TRBV6-3	TRBJ2-5	CASSYGALYQETQYF
.	TRBV19	TRBJ1-1	CASSNLDSEAFF
.	TRBV19	TRBJ1-3	CASYPSHTGLGNTIYF
TRBD1	TRBV27	TRBJ1-4	CASSSRTGVEKLFF
.	TRBV2	TRBJ2-1	CASRGGFYNEQFF
.	TRBV7-7	TRBJ1-3	CASSLAANDSSGNTIYF
TRBD2	TRBV19	TRBJ2-3	CASSIRLAGARFDTQYF
.	TRBV7-2	TRBJ2-1	CASSLFLGPSRYNEQFF
.	TRBV7-3	TRBJ1-1	CASSLAARNTEAFF
.	TRBV15	TRBJ2-7	CATRQEYEQYF
.	TRBV28	TRBJ1-2	CASSLRAHYGYTF
TRBD1	TRBV19	TRBJ1-5	CATKTGTGGNQPQHF
.	TRBV23-1	TRBJ2-2	CASSQFFGPMHTGELFF
TRBD2	TRBV9	TRBJ2-1	CASSVVGSGGPYNEQFF
TRBD1	TRBV6-5	TRBJ1-1	CARAATGKATEAFF
.	TRBV5-1	TRBJ1-2	CASSLELGGFGYTF
.	TRBV9	TRBJ2-3	CASSVLGTDTQYF
TRBD1	TRBV29-1	TRBJ1-1	CSVPGQGKGLNTEAFF
TRBD2	TRBV3-1/TRBV3-2	TRBJ2-1	CASSYLAGNEQFF
.	TRBV6-5	TRBJ2-3	CASSPHLTGTDTQYF
TRBD2	TRBV20-1	TRBJ2-3	CSASYRGGAEDTQYF
TRBD2	TRBV19	TRBJ2-2	CASISGKNTGELFF
.	TRBV7-8	TRBJ1-5	CASSLPGDRQPQHF
TRBD1	TRBV7-9	TRBJ2-7	CASSLEGTGFHEQYF
TRBD1	TRBV20-1	TRBJ2-7	CSASLGQVQREQYF
.	TRBV29-1	TRBJ1-1	CSVMQSLVNTEAFF
TRBD1	TRBV27	TRBJ1-3	CASSLSRDRGNTIYF
TRBD2	TRBV28	TRBJ2-7	CASIAGGPYEQYF
.	TRBV6-5	TRBJ2-3	CASRYTDTQYF
.	TRBV7-3	TRBJ2-5	CASSREGAGEGTQYF
TRBD1	TRBV19	TRBJ2-7	CASSRLGTAYEQYF
TRBD1	TRBV5-6	TRBJ2-7	CASSLARTGGYEQYF
TRBD1	TRBV5-6	TRBJ1-2	CASSLVTGSGGYTF
.	TRBV6-5	TRBJ1-1	CASSYGGDGNTEAFF